This is a list of T cell receptor beta chains from one sample in a study of blood T cell repertoires in COVID-19. Repertoires were generated with immunoSEQ multiplex PCR, while TCRdb's copy carries only in-frame clones and drops some. The data show 250,000 to 350,000 clones, with about 92% seen just once and around 20% held by the top ten. Input material: PBMCs or T cells enriched from blood (not recorded which). These receptors came from a woman in her 30s who had recovered from COVID-19. CDR3s include the opening cysteine and the closing phenylalanine or tryptophan. A D gene is named only where the DNA matches it firmly. Only some rows state a clone size, as once, few, many or a class for expanded clones.

D: TRBD2; V: TRBV10-3; J: TRBJ2-1; size: NA; CDR3: CASRGAGGSLNEQFF; DNA: TGTGCCTCCCGTGGGGCGGGAGGGAGCCTCAATGAGCAGTTCTTC
D: NA; V: TRBV6-5; J: TRBJ2-1; size: NA; CDR3: CASSYLYEQFF; DNA: TGTGCCAGCAGTTACCTCTATGAGCAGTTCTTC
D: TRBD1; V: TRBV11-2; J: TRBJ2-7; size: NA; CDR3: CASSFGQGYYEQYF; DNA: TGTGCCAGCAGCTTTGGACAGGGTTACTACGAGCAGTACTTC
D: NA; V: TRBV7-2; J: TRBJ2-5; size: NA; CDR3: CASSFNQGQETQYF; DNA: TGTGCCAGCAGCTTCAATCAGGGACAAGAGACCCAGTACTTC
D: NA; V: TRBV6-2/TRBV6-3; J: TRBJ2-1; size: NA; CDR3: CASSYNGGIVSYNEQFF; DNA: TGTGCCAGCAGTTACAACGGGGGAATCGTCTCCTACAATGAGCAGTTCTTC
D: NA; V: TRBV15; J: TRBJ1-2; size: NA; CDR3: CATTTPPPGRGYTF; DNA: TGTGCCACCACCACTCCTCCACCGGGGAGGGGCTACACCTTC
D: NA; V: TRBV27; J: TRBJ1-1; size: NA; CDR3: CASRVGWRGTEAFF; DNA: TGTGCCAGCAGGGTGGGTTGGAGAGGAACTGAAGCTTTCTTT
D: NA; V: TRBV27; J: TRBJ2-7; size: NA; CDR3: CASSFKDYYEQYF; DNA: TGTGCCAGCAGTTTTAAGGACTACTACGAGCAGTACTTC
D: NA; V: TRBV7-9; J: TRBJ1-1; size: NA; CDR3: CASSPRRVPGTEAFF; DNA: TGTGCCAGCAGCCCCCGGCGGGTTCCGGGCACTGAAGCTTTCTTT
D: NA; V: TRBV3-1/TRBV3-2; J: TRBJ1-2; size: NA; CDR3: CASSPAGTQYGYTF; DNA: TGTGCCAGCAGCCCAGCCGGGACACAATATGGCTACACCTTC
D: TRBD1; V: TRBV6-2/TRBV6-3; J: TRBJ1-5; size: NA; CDR3: CASSPRRDSNQPQHF; DNA: TGTGCCAGCAGCCCACGCCGGGACAGTAATCAGCCCCAGCATTTT
D: TRBD1; V: TRBV3-1/TRBV3-2; J: TRBJ1-2; size: NA; CDR3: CASSQDSSTGRYGYTF; DNA: TGTGCCAGCAGCCAAGATTCGTCGACAGGGAGATATGGCTACACCTTC
D: NA; V: TRBV13; J: TRBJ1-2; size: once; CDR3: CASSLGRANYGYTF; DNA: TGTGCCAGCAGCTTAGGTCGAGCTAACTATGGCTACACCTTC
D: TRBD2; V: TRBV7-2; J: TRBJ2-7; size: NA; CDR3: CASSSGGPYEQYF; DNA: TGTGCCAGCAGCTCGGGAGGTCCCTACGAGCAGTACTTC
D: TRBD1; V: TRBV30; J: TRBJ2-7; size: once; CDR3: CAWDSQGTGQYF; DNA: TGTGCCTGGGATTCACAGGGGACCGGGCAGTACTTC
D: NA; V: TRBV6-4; J: TRBJ1-5; size: once; CDR3: CASSTRVGQPQHF; DNA: TGTGCCAGCAGTACCAGGGTCGGACAGCCCCAGCATTTT
D: NA; V: TRBV30; J: TRBJ2-6; size: NA; CDR3: CAWSGTAWAGANVLTF; DNA: TGTGCCTGGAGTGGAACAGCCTGGGCTGGGGCCAACGTCCTGACTTTC
D: NA; V: TRBV28; J: TRBJ2-3; size: once; CDR3: CASGGSTDTQYF; DNA: TGTGCCAGCGGAGGCTCGACAGATACGCAGTATTTT
D: TRBD2; V: TRBV7-2; J: TRBJ2-5; size: NA; CDR3: CASSFSLTGTRAKETQYF; DNA: TGTGCCAGCAGCTTTTCCCTTACCGGGACTAGGGCTAAAGAGACCCAGTACTTC
D: NA; V: TRBV7-2; J: TRBJ2-5; size: NA; CDR3: CASSSLLGHLIETQYF; DNA: TGTGCCAGCAGCTCCCTGTTGGGGCACCTAATAGAGACCCAGTACTTC
D: TRBD1; V: TRBV6-1; J: TRBJ1-5; size: NA; CDR3: CASSVETGAYSNQPQHF; DNA: TGTGCCAGCAGTGTAGAGACAGGGGCTTATAGCAATCAGCCCCAGCATTTT
D: NA; V: TRBV2; J: TRBJ1-5; size: once; CDR3: CASQLDKDQPQHF; DNA: TGTGCCAGCCAGTTGGACAAAGATCAGCCCCAGCATTTT
D: TRBD1; V: TRBV7-9; J: TRBJ2-4; size: NA; CDR3: CASSSTGEGGKNIQYF; DNA: TGTGCCAGCAGCTCAACAGGGGAAGGAGGCAAAAACATTCAGTACTTC
D: NA; V: TRBV24-1; J: TRBJ2-2; size: NA; CDR3: CATSDSATGELFF; DNA: TGTGCCACCAGTGATTCAGCGACCGGGGAGCTGTTTTTT
D: NA; V: TRBV29-1; J: TRBJ2-3; size: NA; CDR3: CSVEDRFRDSADTQYF; DNA: TGCAGCGTTGAAGATCGATTCCGGGACTCGGCGGATACGCAGTATTTT
D: TRBD2; V: TRBV24-1; J: TRBJ2-1; size: NA; CDR3: CATSDPTSGQYNEQFF; DNA: TGTGCCACCAGTGATCCGACTAGCGGGCAATACAATGAGCAGTTCTTC
D: NA; V: TRBV6-5; J: TRBJ2-3; size: NA; CDR3: CASSYSGGATDTQYF; DNA: TGTGCCAGCAGTTACTCTGGCGGGGCCACAGATACGCAGTATTTT
D: TRBD1; V: TRBV9; J: TRBJ2-6; size: once; CDR3: CASSGGVGTGWSGANVLTF; DNA: TGTGCCAGCAGCGGAGGCGTCGGGACAGGGTGGTCTGGGGCCAACGTCCTGACTTTC
D: TRBD1; V: TRBV27; J: TRBJ2-1; size: NA; CDR3: CASRPGQGPNEQFF; DNA: TGTGCCAGCAGACCGGGACAGGGACCAAATGAGCAGTTCTTC
D: TRBD1; V: TRBV4-1; J: TRBJ2-7; size: NA; CDR3: CASNQGTVEQYF; DNA: TGCGCCAGCAACCAAGGGACAGTCGAGCAGTACTTC
D: NA; V: TRBV21-1; J: TRBJ2-5; size: NA; CDR3: CASSKARWLGETQYF; DNA: TGTGCCAGCAGCAAAGCGCGGTGGCTAGGAGAGACCCAGTACTTC
D: NA; V: TRBV28; J: TRBJ1-3; size: NA; CDR3: CASSLPLSGNTIYF; DNA: TGTGCCAGCAGTTTACCCCTCTCTGGAAACACCATATATTTT
D: TRBD2; V: TRBV27; J: TRBJ2-7; size: NA; CDR3: CASSLGLAGVYEQYF; DNA: TGTGCCAGCAGTCTTGGACTAGCGGGAGTGTACGAGCAGTACTTC
D: NA; V: TRBV12-3/TRBV12-4; J: TRBJ1-3; size: NA; CDR3: CASSFTEGNTIYF; DNA: TGTGCCAGCAGTTTCACAGAAGGAAACACCATATATTTT
D: NA; V: TRBV3-1/TRBV3-2; J: TRBJ2-1; size: NA; CDR3: CASRGGGYNEQFF; DNA: TGTGCCAGCAGAGGGGGGGGATACAATGAGCAGTTCTTC
D: TRBD1; V: TRBV29-1; J: TRBJ2-7; size: NA; CDR3: CSVGQATYEQYF; DNA: TGCAGCGTGGGACAGGCAACCTACGAGCAGTACTTC
D: NA; V: TRBV4-3; J: TRBJ2-5; size: NA; CDR3: CASSQARSLQETQYF; DNA: TGCGCCAGCAGCCAAGCCCGGAGTCTGCAAGAGACCCAGTACTTC